The clone carrying this T cell receptor (beta chain) has more than one count but fewer than ten. The antigen is undetermined. The CDR3 sequence is 17 residues long. V lost 2 bases to trimming and J lost 5 bases; unmatched junction nucleotides: 12. Germline V CDR1 and CDR2: MGHDK, SYGVNS. The sample comes from a study of cytomegalovirus exposure and HLA in healthy donors. Study-level findings and limits: Donors were assumed by presence/absence analyses to have roughly uniform sequencing depth.

Use of 60 Vbeta and 13 Jbeta primers characterized the PCR. TCRdb keeps only in-frame clones here, not all; method: immunoSEQ multiplex PCR. The sample consists of 150,000 or so clones, 75% to 85% of them appearing once. All the people who gave samples were healthy bone marrow donors. This sequence joins TRBV25-1 and TRBJ2-5; TRBD1 agrees at 9 bases. The sequence derives from a woman between 18 and 29 years old in good health and CMV-seropositive. The source material was PBMCs. As DNA, the CDR3 is TGTGCCAGCAGTGAAGAGGGGACAGGGAGGGTGGTGGAGACCCAGTACTTC. It codes for CASSEEGTGRVVETQYF.